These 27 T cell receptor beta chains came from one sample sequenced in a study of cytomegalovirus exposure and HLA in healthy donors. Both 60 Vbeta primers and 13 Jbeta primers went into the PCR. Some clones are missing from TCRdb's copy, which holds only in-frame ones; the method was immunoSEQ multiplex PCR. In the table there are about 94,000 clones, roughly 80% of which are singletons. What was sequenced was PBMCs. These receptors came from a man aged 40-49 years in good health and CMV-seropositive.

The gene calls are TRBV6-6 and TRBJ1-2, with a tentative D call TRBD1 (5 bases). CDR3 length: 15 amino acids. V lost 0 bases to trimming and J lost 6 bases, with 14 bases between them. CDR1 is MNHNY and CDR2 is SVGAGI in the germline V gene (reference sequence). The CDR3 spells CASSYSGVGGDGYTF. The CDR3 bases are TGTGCCAGCAGTTACTCGGGTGTCGGGGGGGATGGCTACACCTTC.

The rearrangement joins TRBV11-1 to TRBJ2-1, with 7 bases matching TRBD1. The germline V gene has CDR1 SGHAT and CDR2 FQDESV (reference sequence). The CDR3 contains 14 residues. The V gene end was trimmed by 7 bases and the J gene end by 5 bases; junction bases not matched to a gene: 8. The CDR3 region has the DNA TGTGCCAGCAAAAAACAGGGGCCCAACAATGAGCAGTTCTTC. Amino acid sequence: CASKKQGPNNEQFF. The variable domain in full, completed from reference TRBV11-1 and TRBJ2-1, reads EAEVAQSPRYKITEKSQAVAFWCDPISGHATLYWYRQILGQGPELLVQFQDESVVDDSQLPKDRFSAERLKGVDSTLKIQPAELGDSAMYLCASKKQGPNNEQFFGPGTRLTVL.

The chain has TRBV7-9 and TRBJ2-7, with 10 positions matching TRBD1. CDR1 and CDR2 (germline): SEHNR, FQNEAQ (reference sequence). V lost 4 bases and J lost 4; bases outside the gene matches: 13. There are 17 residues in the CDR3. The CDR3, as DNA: TGTGCCAGCAGCTCACAGCGGGCGACAGGGGGCTTATACGAGCAGTACTTC. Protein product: CASSSQRATGGLYEQYF.

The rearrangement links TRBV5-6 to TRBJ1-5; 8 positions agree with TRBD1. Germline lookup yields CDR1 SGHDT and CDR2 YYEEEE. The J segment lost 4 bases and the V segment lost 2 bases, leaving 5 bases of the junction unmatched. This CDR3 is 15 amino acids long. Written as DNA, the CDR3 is TGTGCCAGCAGCTTATCCAGGACAGGGAATCAGCCCCAGCATTTT. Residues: CASSLSRTGNQPQHF.

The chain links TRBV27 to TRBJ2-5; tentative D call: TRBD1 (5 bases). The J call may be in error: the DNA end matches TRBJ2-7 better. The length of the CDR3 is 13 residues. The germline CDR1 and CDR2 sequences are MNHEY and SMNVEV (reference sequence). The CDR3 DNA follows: TGTGCCAGCAGCCGACAGTTCCACCACGAGCAGTACTTC. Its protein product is CASSRQFHHEQYF.

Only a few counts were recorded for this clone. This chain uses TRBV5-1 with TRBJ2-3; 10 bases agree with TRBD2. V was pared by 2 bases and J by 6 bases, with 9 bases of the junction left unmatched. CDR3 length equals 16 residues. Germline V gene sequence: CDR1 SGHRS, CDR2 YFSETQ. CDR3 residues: CASSFGSGGLPDTQYF. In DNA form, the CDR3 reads TGCGCCAGCAGCTTTGGTAGCGGGGGGCTCCCGGATACGCAGTATTTT.

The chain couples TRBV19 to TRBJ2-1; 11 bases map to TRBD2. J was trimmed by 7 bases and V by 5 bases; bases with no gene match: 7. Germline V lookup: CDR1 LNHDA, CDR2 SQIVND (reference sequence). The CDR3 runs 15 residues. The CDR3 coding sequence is TGTGCCAGTAGTGTACTAGCGGGAGCTTGGAATGAGCAGTTCTTC. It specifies CASSVLAGAWNEQFF. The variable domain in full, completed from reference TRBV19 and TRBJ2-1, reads DGGITQSPKYLFRKEGQNVTLSCEQNLNHDAMYWYRQDPGQGLRLIYYSQIVNDFQKGDIAEGYSVSREKKESFPLTVTSAQKNPTAFYLCASSVLAGAWNEQFFGPGTRLTVL.

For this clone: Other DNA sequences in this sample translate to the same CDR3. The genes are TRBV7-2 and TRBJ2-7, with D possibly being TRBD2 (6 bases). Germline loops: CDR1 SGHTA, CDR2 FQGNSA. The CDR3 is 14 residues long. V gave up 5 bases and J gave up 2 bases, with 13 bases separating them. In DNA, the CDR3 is TGTGCCAGCAGCCCCGGGACTGGTCCCTACGAGCAGTACTTC. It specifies CASSPGTGPYEQYF.

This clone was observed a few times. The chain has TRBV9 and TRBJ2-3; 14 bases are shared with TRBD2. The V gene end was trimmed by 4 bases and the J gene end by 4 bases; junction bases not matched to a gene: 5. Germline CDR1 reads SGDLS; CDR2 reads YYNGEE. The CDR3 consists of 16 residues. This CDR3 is CASSSPGLAGADTQYF. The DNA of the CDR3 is TGTGCCAGCAGCTCCCCGGGACTAGCGGGGGCAGATACGCAGTATTTT.

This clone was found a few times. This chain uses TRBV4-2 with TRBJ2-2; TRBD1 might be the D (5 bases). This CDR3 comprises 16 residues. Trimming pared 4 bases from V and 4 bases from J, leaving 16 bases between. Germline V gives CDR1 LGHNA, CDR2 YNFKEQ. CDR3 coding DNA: TGTGCCAGCAGCCCCAGGGCCCTAAGAGGCACCGGGGAGCTGTTTTTT. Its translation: CASSPRALRGTGELFF.

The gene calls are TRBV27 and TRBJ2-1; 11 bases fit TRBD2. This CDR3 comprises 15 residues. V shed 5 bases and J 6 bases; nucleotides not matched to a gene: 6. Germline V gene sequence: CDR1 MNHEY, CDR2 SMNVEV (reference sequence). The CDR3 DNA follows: TGTGCCAGCAGTATCCGACTAGCGGGGATCAATGAGCAGTTCTTC. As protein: CASSIRLAGINEQFF.

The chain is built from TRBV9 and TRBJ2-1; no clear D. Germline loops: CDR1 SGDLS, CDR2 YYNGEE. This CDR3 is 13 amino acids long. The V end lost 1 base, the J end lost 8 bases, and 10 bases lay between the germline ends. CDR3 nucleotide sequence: TGTGCCAGCAGCGTAAATCCCCAGGATGAGCAGTTCTTC. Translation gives CASSVNPQDEQFF.

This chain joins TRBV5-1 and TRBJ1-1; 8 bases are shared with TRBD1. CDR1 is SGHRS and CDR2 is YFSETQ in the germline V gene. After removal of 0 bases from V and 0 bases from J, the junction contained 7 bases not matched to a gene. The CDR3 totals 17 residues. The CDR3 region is CASSLAATGDMNTEAFF. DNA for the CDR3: TGCGCCAGCAGCTTGGCCGCGACAGGGGACATGAACACTGAAGCTTTCTTT.

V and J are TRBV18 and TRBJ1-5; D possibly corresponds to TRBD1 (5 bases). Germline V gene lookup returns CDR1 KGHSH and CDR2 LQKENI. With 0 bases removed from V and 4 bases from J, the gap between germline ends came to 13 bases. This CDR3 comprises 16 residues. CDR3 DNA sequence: TGTGCCAGCTCACCACCTGGGGGGGAAGGGAATCAGCCCCAGCATTTT. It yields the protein CASSPPGGEGNQPQHF. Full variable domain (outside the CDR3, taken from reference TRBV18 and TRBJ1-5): NAGVMQNPRHLVRRRGQEARLRCSPMKGHSHVYWYRQLPEEGLKFMVYLQKENIIDESGMPKERFSAEFPKEGPSILRIQQVVRGDSAAYFCASSPPGGEGNQPQHFGDGTRLSIL.

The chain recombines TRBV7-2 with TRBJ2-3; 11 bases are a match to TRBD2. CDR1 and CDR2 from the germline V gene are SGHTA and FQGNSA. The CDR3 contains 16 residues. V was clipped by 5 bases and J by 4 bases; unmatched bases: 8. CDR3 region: CASSRQLAGVPDTQYF. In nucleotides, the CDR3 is TGTGCCAGCAGCCGTCAACTAGCGGGAGTCCCAGATACGCAGTATTTT.

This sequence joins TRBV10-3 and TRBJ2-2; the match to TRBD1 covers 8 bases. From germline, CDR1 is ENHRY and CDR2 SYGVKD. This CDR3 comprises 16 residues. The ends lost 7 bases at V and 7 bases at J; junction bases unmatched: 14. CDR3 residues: CAITSREQGGNGELFF. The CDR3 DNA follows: TGTGCCATCACCTCCCGGGAACAGGGGGGTAACGGGGAGCTGTTTTTT.

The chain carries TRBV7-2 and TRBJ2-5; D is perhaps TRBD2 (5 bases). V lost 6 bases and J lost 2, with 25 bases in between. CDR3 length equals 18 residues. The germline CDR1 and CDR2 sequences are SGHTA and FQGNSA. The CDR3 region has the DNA TGTGCCAGCAGGGGAGAGATCAGAGCGTTGGGTAGGCAAGAGACCCAGTACTTC. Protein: CASRGEIRALGRQETQYF.

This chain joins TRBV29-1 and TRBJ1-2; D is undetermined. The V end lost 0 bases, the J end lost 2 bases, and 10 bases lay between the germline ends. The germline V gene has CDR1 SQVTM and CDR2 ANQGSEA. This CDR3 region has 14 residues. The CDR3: CSVEDGQPNYGYTF. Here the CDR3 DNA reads TGCAGCGTTGAAGATGGGCAGCCGAACTATGGCTACACCTTC.

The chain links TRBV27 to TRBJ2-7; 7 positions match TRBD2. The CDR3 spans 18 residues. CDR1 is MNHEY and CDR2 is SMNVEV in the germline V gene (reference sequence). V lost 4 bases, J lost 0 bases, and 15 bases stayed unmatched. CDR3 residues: CASSSRKGVAGPSYEQYF. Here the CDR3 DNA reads TGTGCCAGCAGTTCCCGAAAGGGAGTAGCGGGCCCCTCCTACGAGCAGTACTTC.

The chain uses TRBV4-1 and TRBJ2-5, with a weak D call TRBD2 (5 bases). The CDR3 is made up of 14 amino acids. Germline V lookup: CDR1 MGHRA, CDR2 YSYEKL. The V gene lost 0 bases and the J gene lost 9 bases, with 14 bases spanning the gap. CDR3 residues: CASSQDPGSSAQYF. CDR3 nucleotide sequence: TGCGCCAGCAGCCAAGATCCGGGGTCCTCGGCCCAGTACTTC.

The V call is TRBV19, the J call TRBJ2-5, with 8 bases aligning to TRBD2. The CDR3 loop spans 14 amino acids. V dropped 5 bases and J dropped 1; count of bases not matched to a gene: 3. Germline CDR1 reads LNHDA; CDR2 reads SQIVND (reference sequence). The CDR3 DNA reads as TGTGCCAGTAGTGCCGGACTAGCCCAAGAGACCCAGTACTTC. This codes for CASSAGLAQETQYF.

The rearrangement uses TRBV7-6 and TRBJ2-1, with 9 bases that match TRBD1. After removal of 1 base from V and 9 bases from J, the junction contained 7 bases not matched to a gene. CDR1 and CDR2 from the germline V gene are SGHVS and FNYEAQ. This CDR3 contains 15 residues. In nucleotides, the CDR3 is TGTGCCAGCAGCTTAGAGATGGGACAGGGTTTTGAGCAGTTCTTC. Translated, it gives CASSLEMGQGFEQFF.

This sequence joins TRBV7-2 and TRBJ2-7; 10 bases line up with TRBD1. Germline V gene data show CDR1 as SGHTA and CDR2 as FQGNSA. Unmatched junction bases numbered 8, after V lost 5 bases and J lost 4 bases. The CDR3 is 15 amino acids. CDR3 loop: CASSRPGTGVYEQYF. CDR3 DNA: TGTGCCAGCAGCCGTCCCGGGACAGGGGTGTACGAGCAGTACTTC.

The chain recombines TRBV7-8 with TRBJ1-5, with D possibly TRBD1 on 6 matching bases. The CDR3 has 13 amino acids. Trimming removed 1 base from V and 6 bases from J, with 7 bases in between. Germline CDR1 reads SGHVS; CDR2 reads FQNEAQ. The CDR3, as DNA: TGTGCCAGCAGCTTAGAGGGGGTTCAGCCCCAGCATTTT. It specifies CASSLEGVQPQHF.

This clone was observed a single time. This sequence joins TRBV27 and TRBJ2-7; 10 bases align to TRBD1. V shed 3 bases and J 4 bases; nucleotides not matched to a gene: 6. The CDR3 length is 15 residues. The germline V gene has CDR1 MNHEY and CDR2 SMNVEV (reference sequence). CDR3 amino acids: CASSFVGTGEYEQYF. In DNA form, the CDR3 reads TGTGCCAGCAGTTTTGTTGGGACAGGGGAATACGAGCAGTACTTC.

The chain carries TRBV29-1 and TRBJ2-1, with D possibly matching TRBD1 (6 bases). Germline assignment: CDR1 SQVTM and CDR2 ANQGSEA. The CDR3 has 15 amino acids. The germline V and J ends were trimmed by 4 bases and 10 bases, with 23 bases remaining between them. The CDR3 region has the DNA TGCAGCGTTGTCGCTTGGGGACACAGGATTCGGGAGCAGTTCTTC. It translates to CSVVAWGHRIREQFF.

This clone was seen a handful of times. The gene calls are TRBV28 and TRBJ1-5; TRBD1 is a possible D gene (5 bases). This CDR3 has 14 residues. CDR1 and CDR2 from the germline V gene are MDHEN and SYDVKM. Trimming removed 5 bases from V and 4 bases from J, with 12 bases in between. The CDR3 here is CASSNTGLNQPQHF. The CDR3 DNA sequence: TGTGCCAGCAGTAATACAGGTCTTAATCAGCCCCAGCATTTT.